A single sample is the source of the 8 T cell receptor beta chains below, sequenced in a study of OX40 agonist ivuxolimab in advanced cancers. The library was produced with the immunoSEQ multiplex PCR assay. Entries here come from immuneACCESS through TCRdb and include only in-frame sequences with V and J called. Some clones fail to appear in such tables; in the studies checked, an unresolved V gene covers under half of the shortfall, and the cause of the remainder is unknown. This sample lists around 90,000 clones; 80% to 90% were detected once. Around 4.5% of the sample is in the top ten clones. The sample was CD4+ or CD8+ T cells sorted from blood, taken in a trial of the OX40 agonist ivuxolimab. These receptors were collected from an adult with an advanced solid tumor such as melanoma, head and neck, liver or kidney cancer.

This chain connects TRBV29-1 to TRBJ2-5; D perhaps matches TRBD1 (6 bases). CDR3 length: 12 amino acids. Germline V gene data show CDR1 as SQVTM and CDR2 as ANQGSEA. V shed 6 bases and J shed 4 bases, with 12 bases lying between them. DNA for the CDR3: TGCAGCGTGGGGGCAGGTCGAGAGACCCAGTACTTC. It codes for CSVGAGRETQYF.

This chain joins TRBV2 and TRBJ2-1; no reliable D call. Trimming left V 3 bases short and J 9 bases short, with 6 bases between. The CDR3 is made up of 11 amino acids. Germline-derived CDR1 and CDR2 are SNHLY and FYNNEI. CDR3 nucleotides: TGTGCCAGCAGTGAGAGGCGTGAGCAGTTCTTC. Translating it yields CASSERREQFF.

The chain uses TRBV29-1 and TRBJ2-3; D call uncertain. V shed 7 bases and J shed 3 bases, with 14 bases lying between them. Germline CDR1 and CDR2: SQVTM and ANQGSEA. The CDR3 sequence is 13 residues long. The CDR3 here is CSAGVGRTDTQYF. The CDR3 coding sequence is TGCAGCGCTGGGGTAGGTCGGACAGATACGCAGTATTTT.

V and J are TRBV2 and TRBJ1-5, with TRBD1 as a possible D gene (6 bases). Deletions cut 6 bases from V and 0 bases from J, with 12 bases between. This CDR3 has 15 residues. Germline values: CDR1 SNHLY, CDR2 FYNNEI. The CDR3 reads CASSADRNSNQPQHF. Here the CDR3 DNA reads TGTGCCAGCAGCGCGGACAGAAATAGCAATCAGCCCCAGCATTTT.

The rearrangement uses TRBV30 and TRBJ2-5; a weak D match, TRBD2 (5 bases). Germline-derived CDR1 and CDR2 are GTSNPN and SVGIG (reference sequence). V was pared by 2 bases and J by 4 bases, with 11 bases between. This CDR3 comprises 13 residues. This CDR3 reads CAWSSLAGETQYF. The CDR3 bases are TGTGCCTGGAGTTCGCTAGCCGGAGAGACCCAGTACTTC.

This chain links TRBV6-5 with TRBJ2-1; weak D call: TRBD1 (6 bases). V was clipped by 0 bases and J by 5 bases, with 14 bases between them. This CDR3 contains 16 residues. Germline V lookup: CDR1 MNHEY, CDR2 SVGAGI. CDR3 region: CASSYSSQGPHNEQFF. Written as DNA, the CDR3 is TGTGCCAGCAGTTACTCTTCGCAGGGGCCCCACAATGAGCAGTTCTTC.

This chain joins TRBV7-9 and TRBJ1-4; 7 bases match TRBD1. This CDR3 spans 14 amino acids. Germline trimming cut 5 bases from V and 5 bases from J; bases unmatched to any gene: 5. Germline V CDR1 and CDR2: SEHNR, FQNEAQ (reference sequence). As DNA, the CDR3 is TGTGCCAGCAGCGAGGGACAGTTGAATGAAAAACTGTTTTTT. Translation gives CASSEGQLNEKLFF.

The chain carries TRBV7-2 and TRBJ2-7; TRBD1 matches 9 bases. Germline CDR1 is SGHTA and CDR2 is FQGNSA. The V segment lost 6 bases and the J segment 3 bases; nucleotides outside the gene matches: 9. The CDR3 covers 15 residues. The CDR3 loop reads CASSLGTGTHYEQYV. CDR3 DNA: TGTGCCAGCAGTCTCGGGACAGGGACTCACTACGAGCAGTACGTC.